These 32 T cell receptor beta chains share one sample of origin, sequenced in a study of post-analysis software for immune sequencing data. The authors incorporated unique molecular identifiers into the TCR beta cDNA libraries. TCRdb reanalysed the PCR reads using MiXCR and keeps one entry per CDR3 protein. Of 740,000 or so distinct CDR3 sequences listed, approximately 53% are singletons. Study-wide points: There were five TRBV segments more frequent in patients than controls, and TRBV5-6, TRBV5-1 and TRBV20-1 were among them.

What these receptors recognize is not known. Sequenced material: blood. The receptors stem from a girl aged 10 to 17 with multiple sclerosis.

In its sample, this clonotype was seen a few times. V is TRBV12-3 or TRBV12-4 and J is TRBJ1-2, with D unclear. This CDR3 is built from 13 residues. V lost 4 bases to trimming and J lost 9 bases, with 15 bases between them. The CDR3 sequence: CASSSPGELRYTF. CDR3 nucleotide sequence: TGTGCCAGCAGTTCTCCCGGGGAGCTCCGCTACACCTTC.

The chain uses TRBV9 and TRBJ2-3; D possibly corresponds to TRBD1 (6 bases). The V and J ends lost 0 bases and 6 bases respectively, with 14 bases between them. The CDR3 loop spans 15 amino acids. Germline-derived CDR1 and CDR2 are SGDLS and YYNGEE. In DNA, the CDR3 is TGTGCCAGCAGCGTAGTAGTTGGGGGCCGGGATACGCAGTATTTT. This encodes CASSVVVGGRDTQYF.

The CDR3 spells CASSYSRAGTQKTQYF. DNA of the CDR3: TGTGCCAGCAGTTACTCCCGGGCCGGGACGCAGAAGACCCAGTACTTC. The rearrangement joins TRBV6-5 to TRBJ2-5; D tentatively fits TRBD1 or TRBD2 (5 bases each). CDR3 length: 16 amino acids. Trimming pared 0 bases from V and 6 bases from J, leaving 17 bases between. CDR1 is MNHEY and CDR2 is SVGAGI in the germline V gene.

The V and J genes are TRBV29-1 and TRBJ2-7; tentatively, D is TRBD1 (7 bases). Germline lookup yields CDR1 SQVTM and CDR2 ANQGSEA. The V and J ends lost 6 bases and 0 bases respectively, with 15 bases between them. The CDR3 runs 14 residues. Written as DNA, the CDR3 is TGCAGCGTGGGGGGACAGACGAGCTCCTACGAGCAGTACTTC. Protein: CSVGGQTSSYEQYF.

The rearrangement links TRBV2 to TRBJ2-3; no definite D call. V shed 7 bases and J shed 5 bases, with 7 bases lying between them. The CDR3 runs to 11 residues. Looked up from germline, CDR1 is SNHLY and CDR2 is FYNNEI. DNA of the CDR3: TGTGCCAGCATTCACGAAGATACGCAGTATTTT. Protein: CASIHEDTQYF.

The rearrangement uses TRBV20-1 and TRBJ2-1; D may be TRBD1 (6 bases). Trimming took 6 bases from V and 0 from J, leaving 15 bases between them. Germline assignment: CDR1 DFQATT and CDR2 SNEGSKA (reference sequence). The CDR3 covers 15 residues. The CDR3 loop is CSATHGQNSYNEQFF. DNA of the CDR3: TGCAGTGCAACCCACGGACAGAACTCCTACAATGAGCAGTTCTTC.

The chain has TRBV20-1 and TRBJ2-1; 8 positions agree with TRBD1. Looked up from germline, CDR1 is DFQATT and CDR2 is SNEGSKA (reference sequence). V lost 6 bases to trimming and J lost 1 base; unmatched junction nucleotides: 5. The CDR3 has 14 residues. CDR3 in DNA: TGCAGTGCCCCCGGACAGGGTTCCTACAATGAGCAGTTCTTC. As protein: CSAPGQGSYNEQFF.

The chain links TRBV11-2 to TRBJ2-3; TRBD2 agrees at 16 bases. V lost 2 bases to trimming and J lost 1 base; unmatched junction nucleotides: 12. The CDR3 sequence is 21 residues long. The V gene's germline CDR1 is SGHAT and CDR2 FQNNGV. CDR3 region: CASSLIFQGLAGGTGTDTQYF. CDR3 in DNA: TGTGCCAGCAGCTTAATTTTTCAGGGACTAGCGGGGGGGACCGGCACAGATACGCAGTATTTT.

In this sample, this clonotype turned up a few times. This chain uses TRBV15 with TRBJ2-5; 10 bases are shared with TRBD1. This CDR3 is built from 16 residues. Germline V gives CDR1 LNHNV, CDR2 YYDKDF (reference sequence). Germline trimming cut 2 bases from V and 0 bases from J; bases unmatched to any gene: 3. The CDR3: CATSRYGTGDQETQYF. The CDR3 bases are TGTGCCACCAGCAGATACGGGACAGGGGACCAAGAGACCCAGTACTTC.

This chain connects TRBV6-2 or TRBV6-3 to TRBJ1-2, with unresolved D. Germline CDR1 is MNHEY and CDR2 is SVGEGT. The CDR3 length is 11 residues. The V gene lost 7 bases and the J gene lost 4 bases, with 7 bases spanning the gap. The CDR3 DNA reads as TGTGCCAGCAAGGTTGGCTATGGCTACACCTTC. It translates to CASKVGYGYTF.

This chain joins TRBV5-5 and TRBJ2-7; no reliable D call. Judging by the DNA end, TRBJ2-5 fits better; the J call may be wrong. CDR3 length equals 15 residues. Per germline, CDR1 SGHKS and CDR2 YYEKEE (reference sequence). The CDR3 DNA reads TGTGCCAGCAGGGCACTCGGGCTCAACCAAGAGACCCAGTACTTC. It codes for CASRALGLNQETQYF.

V usage is TRBV7-3 and J usage is TRBJ1-2; the D gene is possibly TRBD1 (5 bases). Germline CDR1 and CDR2: SGHTA and FQGTGA. V dropped 5 bases and J dropped 6 bases, with 10 bases sitting between them. This CDR3 is built from 12 residues. CDR3 in DNA: TGTGCCAGCAGCCAATCGGGGGATGGCTACACCTTC. Translated, it gives CASSQSGDGYTF.

The V call is TRBV12-3 or TRBV12-4, the J call TRBJ1-2, with TRBD1 identical over 7 bases. Trimming took 5 bases from V and 3 from J; bases not matched to a gene: 3. The CDR3 totals 13 residues. CDR3 protein: CASSRDSYYGYTF. The CDR3 DNA reads TGTGCCAGCAGTCGGGACAGCTACTATGGCTACACCTTC.

The V call is TRBV29-1, the J call TRBJ2-7; TRBD1 agrees at 8 bases. Trimming at V came to 5 bases and at J to 2 bases, leaving 5 bases not matched to a gene. This CDR3 has 13 amino acids. Looked up from germline, CDR1 is SQVTM and CDR2 is ANQGSEA. The CDR3 DNA reads as TGCAGCGTTCTTGGACAGGGCCCCTACGAGCAGTACTTC. It is translated as CSVLGQGPYEQYF.

V and J are TRBV12-3 or TRBV12-4 and TRBJ1-2; D remains unclear. The CDR3 contains 11 residues. V was clipped by 6 bases and J by 7 bases, with 9 bases between them. CDR3 in amino acids: CASSQGSGYTF. In DNA, the CDR3 is TGTGCCAGCAGCCAAGGGAGTGGCTACACCTTC.

The CDR3 DNA follows: TGTGCCACGCAACACCTAGGGGGGCCGGAGACCCAGTACTTC. Its protein is CATQHLGGPETQYF. V and J are TRBV15 and TRBJ2-7, with D perhaps being TRBD1 or TRBD2 (6 bases each). The DNA end is more similar to TRBJ2-5, so the J call may be wrong. The V gene's germline CDR1 is LNHNV and CDR2 YYDKDF (reference sequence). The CDR3 has 14 amino acids.

This clonotype was picked up a small number of times. The chain employs TRBV5-1 and TRBJ2-5, with D perhaps matching TRBD1 or TRBD2 (6 bases each). The CDR3 is 17 residues long. V was trimmed by 5 bases and J by 4 bases, leaving 24 bases between them. CDR1 is SGHRS, CDR2 YFSETQ, per germline. CDR3 nucleotides: TGCGCCAGCAGAGGAGGGGGGTCTGTTTCCCTAGGAGAGACCCAGTACTTC. This translates into CASRGGGSVSLGETQYF.

This sequence joins TRBV7-8 and TRBJ2-5; D is possibly TRBD1 or TRBD2 (5 bases each). The CDR3 is made up of 18 amino acids. Germline values: CDR1 SGHVS, CDR2 FQNEAQ. Trimming left V 2 bases short and J 3 bases short, with 22 bases between. CDR3: CASSLREGDGDGEETQYF. The DNA of the CDR3 is TGTGCCAGCAGCTTAAGGGAAGGCGACGGGGACGGGGAAGAGACCCAGTACTTC.

V usage is TRBV3-1 and J usage is TRBJ2-5; 9 bases line up with TRBD2. The length of the CDR3 is 18 residues. The V gene's germline CDR1 is LGHDT and CDR2 YNNKEL (reference sequence). The V and J ends lost 1 base and 4 bases, in that order; junction bases with no gene match: 13. The CDR3 DNA reads TGTGCCAGCAGCCAAGTTTTCGCGGGAGGGCCACGAGCAGAGACCCAGTACTTC. Amino acid sequence: CASSQVFAGGPRAETQYF.

The chain's CDR3 is CSVGTGLGETQYF. CDR3 nucleotide sequence: TGCAGCGTTGGGACAGGGCTCGGGGAGACCCAGTACTTC. The chain combines TRBV29-1 with TRBJ2-5; 8 bases are shared with TRBD1. Germline values: CDR1 SQVTM, CDR2 ANQGSEA. The V and J ends lost 4 bases and 5 bases, in that order; junction bases with no gene match: 6. The CDR3 runs 13 residues.

The genes are TRBV20-1 and TRBJ1-2; D not certain. The germline gives CDR1 DFQATT, CDR2 SNEGSKA (reference sequence). The length of the CDR3 is 13 residues. Trimming left V 6 bases short and J 4 bases short, with 15 bases between. CDR3 in DNA: TGCAGTGCCGACCCACTACGGGGCTATGGCTACACCTTC. Translated: CSADPLRGYGYTF.

V is TRBV9 and J is TRBJ2-1, with D perhaps TRBD1 or TRBD2 (5 bases each). Germline lookup yields CDR1 SGDLS and CDR2 YYNGEE. The length of the CDR3 is 15 residues. V lost 3 bases, J lost 7 bases, and 17 bases lay in between. CDR3 in DNA: TGTGCCAGCAGCGCCGCAGGGAAGGAGGAGAATGAGCAGTTCTTC. As protein: CASSAAGKEENEQFF.

V is TRBV7-9 and J is TRBJ2-1, with a possible D match to TRBD1 (6 bases). The CDR3 extends over 19 amino acids. Trimming pared 5 bases from V and 5 bases from J, leaving 28 bases between. CDR1 and CDR2 (germline): SEHNR, FQNEAQ (reference sequence). In DNA form, the CDR3 reads TGTGCCAGCAGCCCGCGAATTAGGACAGTAAAGTATCCCCACAATGAGCAGTTCTTC. It specifies CASSPRIRTVKYPHNEQFF.

This clonotype was counted between two and nine times. This chain connects TRBV12-3 or TRBV12-4 to TRBJ2-1; tentative D call: TRBD2 (6 bases). The CDR3 runs to 13 residues. The ends were cut back, 5 bases at V and 8 bases at J, with 13 bases in the middle. CDR3 DNA: TGTGCCAGCAGTCTGGGGGGTGTGGATGAGCAGTTCTTC. As protein: CASSLGGVDEQFF.

The chain couples TRBV3-1 to TRBJ2-7; TRBD2 matches at 8 bases. Germline V CDR1 and CDR2: LGHDT, YNNKEL (reference sequence). V was pared by 3 bases and J by 3 bases, with 7 bases of the junction left unmatched. The CDR3 extends over 15 amino acids. The CDR3 nucleotides are TGTGCCAGCAGCCACGTGATTACTAGCGGCTACGAGCAGTACTTC. Protein product: CASSHVITSGYEQYF.

The V gene is TRBV15, the J gene TRBJ2-7; D is possibly TRBD1 (6 bases). Per the germline V gene, CDR1 is LNHNV and CDR2 is YYDKDF (reference sequence). There are 13 residues in the CDR3. V dropped 2 bases and J dropped 5 bases, with 10 bases sitting between them. CDR3 region: CATSRWGHDEQYF. The CDR3 coding sequence is TGTGCCACCAGCAGATGGGGGCACGACGAGCAGTACTTC.

This clonotype was seen only once. The chain is built from TRBV3-1 and TRBJ2-1; D is perhaps TRBD2 (6 bases). The CDR3 sequence is 16 residues long. V shed 0 bases and J shed 8 bases, with 17 bases lying between them. Germline values: CDR1 LGHDT, CDR2 YNNKEL (reference sequence). The CDR3 reads CASSQDGDSRIYEQFF. The CDR3, as DNA: TGTGCCAGCAGCCAAGATGGGGACTCTCGGATCTATGAGCAGTTCTTC.

J is TRBJ2-5 and V is TRBV6-5, with D possibly being TRBD2 (6 bases). CDR1 and CDR2 (germline): MNHEY, SVGAGI. Deletions cut 8 bases from V and 7 bases from J, with 17 bases between. CDR3 length: 13 amino acids. The CDR3 coding sequence is TGTGCCAGCGCCAGGGAGGTTTCAGGGACCCAGTACTTC. Protein sequence: CASAREVSGTQYF.

This clonotype has more than one count but fewer than ten. The chain uses TRBV5-1 and TRBJ2-2, with no clear D. The CDR3 runs to 14 residues. Germline V gives CDR1 SGHRS, CDR2 YFSETQ. Between the trimmed V and J ends, which lost 6 bases and 4 bases, there was a span of 13 bases. This chain's CDR3 is CASKYGPGTGELFF. In nucleotides, the CDR3 is TGCGCCAGCAAGTACGGGCCGGGCACCGGGGAGCTGTTTTTT.

The chain carries TRBV7-2 and TRBJ1-4, with D possibly TRBD1 on 5 matching bases. V lost 2 bases and J 13 bases, leaving 11 bases between the germline ends. This CDR3 has 12 residues. Germline V CDR1 and CDR2: SGHTA, FQGNSA. The CDR3 is CASSLRTGLLFF. The CDR3 nucleotides read TGTGCCAGCAGCTTAAGGACGGGGCTACTGTTTTTT.

Of note for this clonotype: The junction departs from the called germline gene at one end, perhaps through a read error. The rearrangement uses TRBV6-5 and TRBJ2-1; TRBD2 matches 12 bases. The germline CDR1 and CDR2 sequences are MNHEY and SVGAGI. The CDR3 totals 15 residues. This CDR3 reads CASSYSGLAGSEQFF. CDR3 nucleotide sequence: TGTGCCAGCAGTTACTCCGGACTAGCGGGAAGCGAGCAGTTCTTT.

This clonotype occurred a few times. This rearrangement joins TRBV7-2 to TRBJ2-1; perhaps TRBD1 as D (5 bases). CDR1 is SGHTA, CDR2 FQGNSA, per germline. The CDR3 sequence is 15 residues long. The ends were cut back, 5 bases at V and 3 bases at J, with 14 bases in the middle. DNA for the CDR3: TGTGCCAGCAGCAGGCAGATGGGGCTCTACAATGAGCAGTTCTTC. It translates to CASSRQMGLYNEQFF.